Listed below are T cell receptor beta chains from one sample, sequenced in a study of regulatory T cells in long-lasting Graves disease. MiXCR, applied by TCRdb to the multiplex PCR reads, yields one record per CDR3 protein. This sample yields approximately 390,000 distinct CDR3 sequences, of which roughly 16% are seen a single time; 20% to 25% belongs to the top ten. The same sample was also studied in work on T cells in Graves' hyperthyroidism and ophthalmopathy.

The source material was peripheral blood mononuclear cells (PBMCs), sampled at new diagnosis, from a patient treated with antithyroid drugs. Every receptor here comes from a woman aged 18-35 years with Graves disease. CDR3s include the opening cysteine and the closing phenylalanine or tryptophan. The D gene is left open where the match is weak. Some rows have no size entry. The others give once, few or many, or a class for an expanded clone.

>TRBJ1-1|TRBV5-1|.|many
CASSLGRAVNTEAFF
TGCGCCAGCAGCTTGGGCCGAGCCGTGAACACTGAAGCTTTCTTT
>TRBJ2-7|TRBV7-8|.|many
CASSLALDFPSSYEQYF
TGTGCCAGCAGCTTAGCGCTGGACTTTCCGAGCTCCTACGAGCAGTACTTC
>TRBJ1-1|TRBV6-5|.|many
CASSYPQGSHSTEAFF
TGTGCCAGCAGTTATCCCCAGGGAAGCCATAGCACTGAAGCTTTCTTT
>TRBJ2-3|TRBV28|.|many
CASGLITDTQYF
TGTGCCAGCGGCCTGATAACGGATACGCAGTATTTT
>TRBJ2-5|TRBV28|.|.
CASNTPRDAQETQYF
TGTGCCAGCAACACCCCTCGGGACGCCCAAGAGACCCAGTACTTC
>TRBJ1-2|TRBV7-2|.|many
CASSFMGSLYGYTF
TGTGCCAGCAGCTTCATGGGATCCCTCTATGGCTACACCTTC
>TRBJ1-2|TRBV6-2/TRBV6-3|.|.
CASSKPGVNYGYTF
TGTGCCAGCAGCAAACCGGGAGTTAACTATGGCTACACCTTC
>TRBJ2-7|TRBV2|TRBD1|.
CASGIYTGVYEQYF
TGTGCCAGCGGGATTTATACAGGGGTGTACGAGCAGTACTTC
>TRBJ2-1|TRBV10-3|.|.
CAISVTASYNEQFF
TGTGCCATCAGTGTTACGGCTTCCTACAATGAGCAGTTCTTC
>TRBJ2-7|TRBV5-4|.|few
CASSLAQGGLYEQYF
TGTGCCAGCAGCTTGGCCCAGGGGGGGCTCTACGAGCAGTACTTC
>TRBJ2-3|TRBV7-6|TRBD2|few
CVSSPGTSGGHQYF
TGTGTCAGCAGCCCGGGGACTAGCGGGGGTCACCAGTATTTT
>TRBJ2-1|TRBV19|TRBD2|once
CASGGLTSGRALSYNEQFF
TGTGCCAGCGGGGGATTGACTAGCGGGAGGGCCCTCTCCTACAATGAGCAGTTCTTC
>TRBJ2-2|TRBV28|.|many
CASSPEGYTGELFF
TGTGCCAGCTCCCCGGAAGGGTACACCGGGGAGCTGTTTTTT
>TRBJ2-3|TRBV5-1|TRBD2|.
CASSSQGTSGGAMGTDTQYF
TGCGCCAGCAGCAGCCAAGGGACTAGCGGGGGGGCCATGGGCACAGATACGCAGTATTTT
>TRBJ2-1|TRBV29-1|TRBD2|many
CSVDLAGYNEQFF
TGCAGCGTTGATCTAGCGGGGTACAATGAGCAGTTCTTC
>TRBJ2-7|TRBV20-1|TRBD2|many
CSANRLAGGYHEQYF
TGCAGTGCAAACAGACTAGCGGGAGGATACCACGAGCAGTACTTC
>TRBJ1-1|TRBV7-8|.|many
CASSSRAGGRPNTEAFF
TGTGCCAGCAGCTCCAGGGCCGGAGGCCGCCCTAACACTGAAGCTTTCTTT
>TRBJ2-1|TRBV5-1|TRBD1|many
CASSLGWTGNEQFF
TGCGCCAGCAGCTTGGGCTGGACAGGGAATGAGCAGTTCTTC
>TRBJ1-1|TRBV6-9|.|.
CASSYLKNTEAFF
TGTGCCAGCAGTTACCTCAAGAACACTGAAGCTTTCTTT
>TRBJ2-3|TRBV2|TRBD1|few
CASWGTGEYTDTQYF
TGTGCCAGCTGGGGGACAGGGGAGTACACAGATACGCAGTATTTT
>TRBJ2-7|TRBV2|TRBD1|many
CASTPSRTGDYEQYF
TGTGCCAGCACCCCCTCGAGGACAGGAGACTACGAGCAGTACTTC
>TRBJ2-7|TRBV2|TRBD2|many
CASSEAGRAYEQYF
TGTGCCAGCAGTGAAGCCGGGAGGGCCTACGAGCAGTACTTC
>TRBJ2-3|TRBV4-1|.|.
CASSQLGGTGGTDTQYF
TGCGCCAGCAGCCAACTCGGGGGAACAGGGGGCACAGATACGCAGTATTTT
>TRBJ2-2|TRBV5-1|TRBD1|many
CASSLQGQGTGELFF
TGCGCCAGCAGCTTGCAGGGACAGGGGACCGGGGAGCTGTTTTTT
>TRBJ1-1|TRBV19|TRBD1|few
CASIKYRGGTEAFF
TGTGCCAGTATCAAATACAGGGGTGGCACTGAAGCTTTCTTT
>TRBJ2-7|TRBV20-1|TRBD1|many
CSAISTGGIAYEQYF
TGCAGTGCTATTTCGACAGGGGGGATAGCCTACGAGCAGTACTTC
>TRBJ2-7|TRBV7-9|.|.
CASSSPAGGGEQYF
TGTGCCAGCAGCTCCCCTGCCGGGGGAGGCGAGCAGTACTTC
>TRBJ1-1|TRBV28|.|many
CASSFEGEMNTEAFF
TGTGCCAGCAGTTTCGAAGGGGAGATGAACACTGAAGCTTTCTTT
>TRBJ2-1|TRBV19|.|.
CASSKGGGYEQFF
TGTGCCAGTAGTAAGGGGGGTGGCTATGAGCAGTTCTTC
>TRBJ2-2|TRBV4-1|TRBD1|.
CASSQSPGQGARIGELFF
TGCGCCAGCAGCCAATCACCGGGACAGGGGGCGCGTATCGGGGAGCTGTTTTTT
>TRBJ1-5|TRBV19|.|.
CASNGNRSWYSNQPQHF
TGTGCCAGTAATGGCAATAGAAGTTGGTATAGCAATCAGCCCCAGCATTTT